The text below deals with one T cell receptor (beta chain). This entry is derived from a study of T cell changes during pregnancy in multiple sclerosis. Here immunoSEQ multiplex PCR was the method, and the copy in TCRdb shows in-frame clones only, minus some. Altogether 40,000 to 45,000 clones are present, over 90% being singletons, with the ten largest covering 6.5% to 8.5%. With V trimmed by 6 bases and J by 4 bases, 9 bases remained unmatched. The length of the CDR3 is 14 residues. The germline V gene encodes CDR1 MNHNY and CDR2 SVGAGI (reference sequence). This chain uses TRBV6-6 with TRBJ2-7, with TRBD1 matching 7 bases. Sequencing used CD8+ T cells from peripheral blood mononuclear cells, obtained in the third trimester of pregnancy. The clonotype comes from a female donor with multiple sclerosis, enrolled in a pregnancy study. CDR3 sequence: CASSLPDRVYEQYF. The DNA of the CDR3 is TGTGCCAGCAGCCTCCCTGACAGGGTTTACGAGCAGTACTTC.